One sample yielded the 14 T cell receptor beta chains listed below, sequenced in a study of identical twins. MiXCR, applied by TCRdb to the 5' RACE reads, yields one record per CDR3 protein. The table records nearly 900,000 distinct CDR3 sequences, roughly an eighth of them present only once. The data also belong to a second study, concerning yellow fever vaccine responses in identical twins.

The sample was PBMCs. Receptors originate from a young woman in good health.

This clonotype was detected only a few times. The rearrangement links TRBV13 to TRBJ2-1; D might be TRBD1 (6 bases). CDR1 is PRHDT and CDR2 is FYEKMQ in the germline V gene (reference sequence). Between the trimmed V and J ends, which lost 4 bases and 7 bases, there was a span of 17 bases. CDR3 length: 15 residues. CDR3 region: CASSSFGGGVNEQFF. DNA for the CDR3: TGTGCCAGCAGCTCATTTGGGGGCGGTGTGAATGAGCAGTTCTTC.

The table lists this clonotype with a few counts. The gene calls are TRBV12-3 or TRBV12-4 and TRBJ2-3, with D possibly called TRBD1 or TRBD2 (6 bases each). The V end lost 6 bases, the J end lost 5 bases, and 18 bases lay between the germline ends. The CDR3 is 15 amino acids. This CDR3 reads CASSPGGGQIDTQYF. In nucleotides, the CDR3 is TGTGCCAGCAGCCCCGGTGGGGGGCAGATAGATACGCAGTATTTT.

This clonotype was seen a handful of times. This rearrangement joins TRBV28 to TRBJ2-5; TRBD1 agrees at 8 bases. There are 14 residues in the CDR3. CDR1 is MDHEN and CDR2 is SYDVKM in the germline V gene. V was pared by 6 bases and J by 4 bases, with 7 bases of the junction left unmatched. DNA for the CDR3: TGTGCCAGCAGAGGACAGGGATTAGCAGAGACCCAGTACTTC. Translated, it gives CASRGQGLAETQYF. Combining the CDR3 with reference TRBV28 and TRBJ2-5 gives the whole variable domain DVKVTQSSRYLVKRTGEKVFLECVQDMDHENMFWYRQDPGLGLRLIYFSYDVKMKEKGDIPEGYSVSREKKERFSLILESASTNQTSMYLCASRGQGLAETQYFGPGTRLLVL.

At least ten counts were recorded for this clonotype. The junction departs from the called germline gene at one end, perhaps through a read error. The V and J genes are TRBV5-1 and TRBJ2-3, with 7 nucleotides matching TRBD1. In germline, CDR1 is SGHRS, CDR2 YFSETQ. The CDR3 is 15 amino acids. This CDR3 reads CASSPGQSSTDTQYF. CDR3 DNA sequence: TGTGCCAGCAGCCCGGGACAGTCTAGCACAGATACGCAGTATTTT.

The chain recombines TRBV20-1 with TRBJ2-3; D could derive from TRBD1 or TRBD2 (6 bases each). Germline V gene sequence: CDR1 DFQATT, CDR2 SNEGSKA (reference sequence). V was trimmed by 3 bases and J by 10 bases, leaving 14 bases between them. There are 12 residues in the CDR3. Here the CDR3 reads CSARVGGMAQYF. The CDR3, as DNA: TGCAGTGCTAGGGTAGGGGGGATGGCGCAGTATTTT.

Ten or more counts support this clonotype. The chain has TRBV6-1 and TRBJ1-1, with 7 bases fitting TRBD1. Germline values: CDR1 MNHNS, CDR2 SASEGT. The trim removed 7 bases at V and 1 base at J, leaving 9 bases unmatched. This CDR3 has 15 amino acids. The CDR3 protein is CASIQGGRANTEAFF. The CDR3 nucleotides are TGTGCCAGCATCCAGGGGGGGAGGGCGAACACTGAAGCTTTCTTT.

The rearrangement uses TRBV2 and TRBJ2-1; no clear D. This CDR3 region has 13 residues. V dropped 7 bases and J dropped 4 bases, with 11 bases sitting between them. Germline CDR1 SNHLY, CDR2 FYNNEI. In DNA, the CDR3 is TGTGCCAGCAAGCAAACATCTTACAATGAGCAGTTCTTC. Protein product: CASKQTSYNEQFF.

This clonotype was picked up a small number of times. The chain uses TRBV7-9 and TRBJ2-7, with a weak D call TRBD2 (5 bases). This CDR3 region has 14 residues. Per germline, CDR1 SEHNR and CDR2 FQNEAQ (reference sequence). Between the trimmed V and J ends, which lost 6 bases and 2 bases, there was a span of 14 bases. CDR3 DNA sequence: TGTGCCAGCAGTACGAGTAGCGCACCCTACGAGCAGTACTTC. It yields the protein CASSTSSAPYEQYF.

The CDR3 coding sequence is TGTGCCAGCAGCTTAGATAGGACTTATAGCAATCAGCCCCAGCATTTT. Translated, it gives CASSLDRTYSNQPQHF. V and J are TRBV7-2 and TRBJ1-5; the D is unclear. Germline CDR1 reads SGHTA; CDR2 reads FQGNSA. V dropped 1 base and J dropped 0 bases, with 10 bases sitting between them. CDR3 length equals 16 residues.

The table lists this clonotype with a few counts. The gene calls are TRBV12-3 or TRBV12-4 and TRBJ2-7, with D hard to call. The CDR3 loop spans 16 amino acids. V was clipped by 0 bases and J by 6 bases, with 18 bases between them. Here the CDR3 DNA reads TGTGCCAGCAGTTTAGCACGGGCCATAAACGGCGGCGAGCAGTACTTC. Encoded protein: CASSLARAINGGEQYF.

The chain employs TRBV28 and TRBJ1-5, with 8 bases matching TRBD1. CDR3 length: 17 amino acids. Germline CDR1 and CDR2: MDHEN and SYDVKM. V dropped 6 bases and J dropped 0; count of bases not matched to a gene: 10. CDR3 bases: TGTGCCAGCAGGTCCGGGACAGGCGGGATTAGCAATCAGCCCCAGCATTTT. Residues: CASRSGTGGISNQPQHF.

V gene TRBV28 combines with J gene TRBJ1-1, with D possibly being TRBD1 (6 bases). With 6 bases removed from V and 7 bases from J, the gap between germline ends came to 21 bases. The V gene's germline CDR1 is MDHEN and CDR2 SYDVKM. The CDR3 has 15 amino acids. The CDR3 DNA is TGTGCCAGCAGCCCCCCGGGCCGGGGGGCGATTGAAGCTTTCTTT. This gives the protein CASSPPGRGAIEAFF. Filled out from reference TRBV28 and TRBJ1-1, the complete variable domain reads DVKVTQSSRYLVKRTGEKVFLECVQDMDHENMFWYRQDPGLGLRLIYFSYDVKMKEKGDIPEGYSVSREKKERFSLILESASTNQTSMYLCASSPPGRGAIEAFFGQGTRLTVV.

V is TRBV7-9 and J is TRBJ2-5; TRBD1 matches at 7 bases. The CDR3 loop spans 13 amino acids. CDR1 and CDR2 from the germline V gene are SEHNR and FQNEAQ (reference sequence). Trimming cost V 4 bases and J 13 bases; bases outside gene matches: 12. Written as DNA, the CDR3 is TGTGCCAGCAGCTCCGAGGCTTGGGACAGTCGGTACTTC. This sequence encodes CASSSEAWDSRYF.

There are a few counts of this clonotype. The J gene is TRBJ1-4, the V gene TRBV11-2, with 7 bases aligning to TRBD1. The CDR3 is made up of 15 amino acids. Germline V gene sequence: CDR1 SGHAT, CDR2 FQNNGV. V dropped 5 bases and J dropped 7; count of bases not matched to a gene: 10. The CDR3 region has the DNA TGTGCCAGCAGCCCCACAGGGGAAAGGCGTGAAAAACTGTTTTTT. Its protein product is CASSPTGERREKLFF.